A single sample gave rise to the 28 T cell receptor beta chains below, sequenced in a study of T cells in Graves' hyperthyroidism and ophthalmopathy. Regions amplified from RNA transcripts were the TCR beta CDR3 regions. The study used the HTBI primer set for a first-round RT-PCR of the TCR CDR3. TCRdb ran MiXCR on the multiplex PCR reads and lists one entry per CDR3 protein. Of approximately 300,000 distinct CDR3 sequences in the sample, approximately 15% were seen once. The sequencing input was blood. The receptors stem from a man aged 25-40 years with Graves' hyperthyroidism.

About this clonotype: A clone one base away is much larger, so this may be a read error. The chain recombines TRBV20-1 with TRBJ2-1, with D possibly TRBD2 on 6 matching bases. This CDR3 comprises 14 residues. CDR1 is DFQATT and CDR2 is SNEGSKA in the germline V gene (reference sequence). In nucleotides, the CDR3 is TGCAGTGCTAGGCTAGCGAGGTCCTACAATAAGCAGTTCTTC. Its protein is CSARLARSYNKQFF.

The J gene is TRBJ1-6, the V gene TRBV28; no clear D. Germline V gene data show CDR1 as MDHEN and CDR2 as SYDVKM. Between the trimmed V and J ends, which lost 2 bases and 8 bases, there was a span of 4 bases. This CDR3 is 12 amino acids long. The CDR3 loop reads CASSLPHSPLHF. The CDR3, as DNA: TGTGCCAGCAGTTTACCCCATTCACCCCTCCACTTT.

Many counts were recorded for this clonotype. The chain couples TRBV11-3 to TRBJ2-1, with D maybe TRBD2 (6 bases). Germline V gene sequence: CDR1 SGHNT, CDR2 YENEEA. The CDR3 runs to 14 residues. V shed 5 bases and J shed 7 bases, with 15 bases lying between them. The CDR3 sequence: CASSPWRAGNEQFF. DNA of the CDR3: TGTGCCAGCAGCCCGTGGAGGGCTGGGAATGAGCAGTTCTTC.

The chain couples TRBV12-3 or TRBV12-4 to TRBJ2-1; 9 bases agree with TRBD2. The CDR3 covers 15 residues. Trimming took 4 bases from V and 4 from J; bases not matched to a gene: 5. The CDR3 loop is CASSWLAGSYNEQFF. The CDR3 coding sequence is TGTGCCAGCAGTTGGCTAGCGGGAAGTTACAATGAGCAGTTCTTC.

This clonotype was found a few times. In DNA form, the CDR3 reads TGCAGCGGGGACAGGAACAATGAGCAGTTCTTC. Translating it yields CSGDRNNEQFF. The gene calls are TRBV29-1 and TRBJ2-1, with TRBD1 matching over 8 bases. CDR3 size: 11 residues. Germline V gene data show CDR1 as SQVTM and CDR2 as ANQGSEA. Trimming took 7 bases from V and 5 from J; bases not matched to a gene: 1.

This clonotype showed up just a few times. J is TRBJ2-2 and V is TRBV30; D gene unclear. V was cut by 3 bases and J by 6 bases, with 5 bases left in between. The germline V gene has CDR1 GTSNPN and CDR2 SVGIG (reference sequence). The CDR3 extends over 11 amino acids. The CDR3 DNA reads TGTGCCTGGAGACTCTCCGGGGAGCTGTTTTTT. It yields the protein CAWRLSGELFF. Drawing the rest from reference TRBV30 and TRBJ2-2, the complete variable domain is SQTIHQWPATLVQPVGSPLSLECTVEGTSNPNLYWYRQAAGRGLQLLFYSVGIGQISSEVPQNLSASRPQDRQFILSSKKLLLSDSGFYLCAWRLSGELFFGEGSRLTVL.

This sequence joins TRBV7-3 and TRBJ2-1; 9 nucleotides line up with TRBD2. The CDR3 is 17 residues long. Germline V gives CDR1 SGHTA, CDR2 FQGTGA. The trim removed 6 bases at V and 1 base at J, leaving 10 bases unmatched. This CDR3 reads CASSSEGLASSYNEQFF. CDR3 in DNA: TGTGCCAGCAGTTCCGAGGGACTAGCATCTTCCTACAATGAGCAGTTCTTC.

This sequence joins TRBV10-2 and TRBJ2-1; the D gene is possibly TRBD1 (6 bases). In germline, CDR1 is WSHSY, CDR2 SAAADI. The CDR3 consists of 14 residues. The V gene lost 8 bases and the J gene lost 0 bases, with 11 bases spanning the gap. The CDR3 sequence is CASLDRFSYNEQFF. The DNA for the CDR3 is TGCGCCAGCCTAGACAGGTTCTCCTACAATGAGCAGTTCTTC.

The chain is built from TRBV24-1 and TRBJ1-5; D is undetermined. Germline V gives CDR1 KGHDR, CDR2 SFDVKD. This CDR3 has 14 amino acids. V lost 6 bases and J lost 3, with 11 bases in between. The CDR3 sequence: CATSKEGSNQPQHF. The CDR3, as DNA: TGTGCCACCAGTAAAGAAGGGTCCAATCAGCCCCAGCATTTT.

The rearrangement joins TRBV19 to TRBJ2-7, with TRBD2 as a possible D gene (5 bases). The CDR3 is made up of 13 amino acids. Germline loops: CDR1 LNHDA, CDR2 SQIVND (reference sequence). V gave up 8 bases and J gave up 3 bases, with 14 bases separating them. CDR3 coding DNA: TGTGCCAGTGCCCCCGGACTGTACTACGAGCAGTACTTC. Protein: CASAPGLYYEQYF.

The chain employs TRBV9 and TRBJ2-3; D might be TRBD2 (6 bases). Germline CDR1 SGDLS, CDR2 YYNGEE. V lost 0 bases and J lost 6, with 14 bases in between. This CDR3 is 15 amino acids long. CDR3 bases: TGTGCCAGCAGCGTAGTGGAGGGGATATTGGATACGCAGTATTTT. Encoded protein: CASSVVEGILDTQYF.

This chain links TRBV6-1 with TRBJ2-1; the D gene could be TRBD1 or TRBD2 (6 bases each). The V gene lost 6 bases and the J gene lost 6 bases, with 18 bases spanning the gap. CDR1 and CDR2 (germline): MNHNS, SASEGT. CDR3 size: 15 residues. DNA of the CDR3: TGTGCCAGCAGGCAGGGGACTGGGGGATTCAATGAGCAGTTCTTC. Protein product: CASRQGTGGFNEQFF.

This clonotype was seen repeatedly, ten times or more. The chain joins TRBV2 to TRBJ1-5, with 10 bases lining up with TRBD1. CDR3 size: 14 residues. The V and J ends lost 6 bases and 5 bases, in that order; junction bases with no gene match: 4. The germline V gene has CDR1 SNHLY and CDR2 FYNNEI. The CDR3 DNA reads as TGTGCCAGCAGCCAGGACAGGGGGTATCAGCCCCAGCATTTT. Residues: CASSQDRGYQPQHF.

The chain employs TRBV14 and TRBJ2-1, with D perhaps TRBD1 or TRBD2 (5 bases each). The germline CDR1 and CDR2 sequences are SGHDN and FVKESK. V was clipped by 1 base and J by 10 bases, with 14 bases between them. This CDR3 spans 14 amino acids. The CDR3 DNA reads TGTGCCAGCAGCCAAGTGGTCGGGACCAGGGAGCAGTTCTTC. This encodes CASSQVVGTREQFF.

This chain links TRBV5-1 with TRBJ1-2; the match to TRBD1 covers 7 bases. With 4 bases clipped from V and 4 bases from J, the junction kept 4 bases outside the gene matches. Germline loops: CDR1 SGHRS, CDR2 YFSETQ. This CDR3 is 13 amino acids long. Here the CDR3 reads CASSPRDSYGYTF. The CDR3 region has the DNA TGCGCCAGCAGCCCTAGGGACAGCTATGGCTACACCTTC.

This clonotype was seen a few times. V gene TRBV29-1 combines with J gene TRBJ2-1; 7 nucleotides match TRBD2. The CDR3 loop spans 15 amino acids. Germline values: CDR1 SQVTM, CDR2 ANQGSEA. With V trimmed by 3 bases and J by 1 base, 6 bases remained unmatched. The CDR3 region has the DNA TGCAGCGTTGACTCGTGGACTAGGTCCTACAATGAGCAGTTCTTC. It is translated as CSVDSWTRSYNEQFF.

This clonotype was picked up many times. The rearrangement uses TRBV5-1 and TRBJ1-1; no clear D gene. Germline assignment: CDR1 SGHRS and CDR2 YFSETQ. Trimming removed 4 bases from V and 4 bases from J, with 17 bases in between. The CDR3 runs to 15 residues. CDR3 residues: CASSPRPHGGTEAFF. CDR3 nucleotides: TGCGCCAGCAGCCCCAGGCCCCACGGTGGCACTGAAGCTTTCTTT. Combining the CDR3 with reference TRBV5-1 and TRBJ1-1 gives the whole variable domain KAGVTQTPRYLIKTRGQQVTLSCSPISGHRSVSWYQQTPGQGLQFLFEYFSETQRNKGNFPGRFSGRQFSNSRSEMNVSTLELGDSALYLCASSPRPHGGTEAFFGQGTRLTVV.

This chain uses TRBV20-1 with TRBJ1-2; tentative D call: TRBD1 (6 bases). CDR1 is DFQATT, CDR2 SNEGSKA, per germline (reference sequence). This CDR3 comprises 15 residues. V was pared by 0 bases and J by 7 bases, with 18 bases between. The CDR3 DNA reads TGCAGTGCTAGAGATCTTGAGGGACACGGAGTTGGCTACACCTTC. Protein product: CSARDLEGHGVGYTF.

This chain uses TRBV6-1 with TRBJ2-3; no reliable D call. The length of the CDR3 is 13 residues. The V gene's germline CDR1 is MNHNS and CDR2 SASEGT. The V and J ends lost 2 bases and 2 bases respectively, with 5 bases between them. The CDR3 DNA sequence: TGTGCCAGCAGTGAAAGGATCACAGATACGCAGTATTTT. Translation gives CASSERITDTQYF.

At least ten counts were recorded for this clonotype. V is TRBV5-1 and J is TRBJ2-1; D might be TRBD2 (6 bases). CDR1 and CDR2 (germline): SGHRS, YFSETQ. V was trimmed by 0 bases and J by 8 bases, leaving 12 bases between them. There are 14 residues in the CDR3. CDR3 region: CASSLAGRSDEQFF. DNA of the CDR3: TGCGCCAGCAGCTTGGCAGGGAGGAGCGATGAGCAGTTCTTC.

This clonotype was detected ten times or more. V and J are TRBV7-9 and TRBJ2-5; possibly TRBD1 for D (6 bases). CDR1 is SEHNR, CDR2 FQNEAQ, per germline (reference sequence). This CDR3 spans 15 amino acids. With 3 bases removed from V and 0 bases from J, the gap between germline ends came to 11 bases. CDR3 DNA: TGTGCCAGCAGCTTGGATACAGGGTACCAAGAGACCCAGTACTTC. It specifies CASSLDTGYQETQYF. Filled out from reference TRBV7-9 and TRBJ2-5, the complete variable domain reads DTGVSQNPRHKITKRGQNVTFRCDPISEHNRLYWYRQTLGQGPEFLTYFQNEAQLEKSRLLSDRFSAERPKGSFSTLEIQRTEQGDSAMYLCASSLDTGYQETQYFGPGTRLLVL.

This clonotype was observed many times. The CDR3 region is CARTTSGSSPYEQYF. The CDR3 bases are TGTGCCAGAACTACCAGCGGGAGCTCCCCCTACGAGCAGTACTTC. V gene TRBV2 combines with J gene TRBJ2-7; 8 bases agree with TRBD2. This CDR3 contains 15 residues. Germline V gives CDR1 SNHLY, CDR2 FYNNEI. Trimming took 9 bases from V and 2 from J; bases not matched to a gene: 12.

The table lists this clonotype with many counts. This rearrangement joins TRBV11-2 to TRBJ2-1; no firm D call. Germline CDR1 SGHAT, CDR2 FQNNGV. The CDR3 length is 14 residues. Trimming left V 5 bases short and J 1 base short, with 9 bases between. In DNA, the CDR3 is TGTGCCAGCAGCCCGGGTCGGTCCTACAATGAGCAGTTCTTC. This encodes CASSPGRSYNEQFF.

The table lists this clonotype with a few counts. This sequence joins TRBV6-2 or TRBV6-3 and TRBJ1-5; the D gene is possibly TRBD1 (5 bases). Germline V gene sequence: CDR1 MNHEY, CDR2 SVGEGT. The germline V and J ends were trimmed by 6 bases and 7 bases, with 10 bases remaining between them. The CDR3 length is 12 residues. The CDR3, as DNA: TGTGCCAGCAGCTCCCGGACACAGCCCCAGCATTTT. Protein sequence: CASSSRTQPQHF.

This clonotype was seen a handful of times. The chain carries TRBV6-1 and TRBJ2-7; 9 bases line up with TRBD1. Germline V gene lookup returns CDR1 MNHNS and CDR2 SASEGT. The CDR3 is made up of 21 amino acids. V gave up 3 bases and J gave up 5 bases; unmatched junction bases: 26. As DNA, the CDR3 is TGTGCCAGCAGTGACTTCTCTCGTCGGGACAGGGAAAAATACCCATTTGACGAGCAGTACTTC. Translated, it gives CASSDFSRRDREKYPFDEQYF.

This clonotype was counted ten times or more. The rearrangement joins TRBV19 to TRBJ2-7; maybe TRBD1 (6 bases). CDR1 is LNHDA, CDR2 SQIVND, per germline (reference sequence). This CDR3 comprises 16 residues. Trimming removed 6 bases at V and 5 bases at J, with 23 bases between. The CDR3 coding sequence is TGTGCCAGTAGCCCCTCCCCTACAGGGAACAGGAACGAGCAGTACTTC. Translating it yields CASSPSPTGNRNEQYF.

This chain connects TRBV20-1 to TRBJ2-1; maybe TRBD2 (6 bases). The CDR3 runs to 14 residues. The V and J ends lost 1 base and 5 bases respectively, with 12 bases between them. Per germline, CDR1 DFQATT and CDR2 SNEGSKA (reference sequence). CDR3 amino acids: CSARAGGVHNEQFF. The CDR3 DNA reads TGCAGTGCTAGAGCCGGAGGGGTACACAATGAGCAGTTCTTC.

Notes on this clonotype: A read error is possible here, since a much larger clone lies one base away. CDR3: CASSQEEWTSSTDTQYF. The DNA of the CDR3 is TGTGCCAGCAGCCAGGAGGAGTGGACTTCTAGCACAGATACGCAGTATTTT. The chain joins TRBV16 to TRBJ2-3, with a possible D match to TRBD2 (5 bases). V lost 3 bases to trimming and J lost 0 bases, with 16 bases between them. The germline gives CDR1 KGHSY, CDR2 FQNENV. This CDR3 contains 17 residues. Full variable domain (remainder filled in from reference TRBV16 and TRBJ2-3): GEEVAQTPKHLVRGEGQKAKLYCAPIKGHSYVFWYQQVLKNEFKFLISFQNENVFDETGMPKERFSAKCLPNSPCSLEIQATKLEDSAVYFCASSQEEWTSSTDTQYFGPGTRLTVL.